The rows below give T cell receptor beta chains drawn from one sample of a study of cytomegalovirus exposure and HLA in healthy donors. Using immunoSEQ multiplex PCR, the repertoire was profiled, and TCRdb retains in-frame clones only, with some absent. The data show about 120,000 clones, roughly four fifths seen once. The sample comprised PBMCs. The receptor set was obtained from a woman in her late teens or twenties in good health and CMV-seronegative. The CDR3 runs from the conserved cysteine through the conserved F or W. A D gene is named only where the DNA matches it firmly. Some rows mark clone size as missing; the rest say once, few, many or name a class of expanded clone.

v_gene,j_gene,abundance,d_gene,CDR3nt,CDR3aa
TRBV4-3,TRBJ1-1,-,-,TGCGCCAGCAGCCAAGGGGGGACACTTTCATTGAACACTGAAGCTTTCTTT,CASSQGGTLSLNTEAFF
TRBV7-2,TRBJ1-2,few,TRBD1,TGTGCCAGCAGCCCCAAGACAGGGGGCGGGGTCTACACCTTC,CASSPKTGGGVYTF
TRBV7-9,TRBJ1-6,-,TRBD1,TGTGCCAGCAGCTTACCGCCAGGGGGCTCCTATAATTCACCCCTCCACTTT,CASSLPPGGSYNSPLHF
TRBV29-1,TRBJ2-1,once,-,TGCAGCTCCTCTACCCCGAGCTCCTACAATGAGCAGTTCTTC,CSSSTPSSYNEQFF
TRBV7-9,TRBJ1-5,-,-,TGTGCCAGCAGCCCCGACGGGTTTCAGCCCCAGCATTTT,CASSPDGFQPQHF
TRBV19,TRBJ2-1,-,TRBD1,TGTGCCAGTAGTATGGGGACAGTCTACAATGAGCAGTTCTTC,CASSMGTVYNEQFF
TRBV5-1,TRBJ2-5,-,-,TGCGCCAGCAGCTTGGGGGACTTCCCGGAGACCCAGTACTTC,CASSLGDFPETQYF
TRBV5-5,TRBJ1-2,-,-,TGTGCCAGCAGCTTGGGTCAGGGTAACTATGGCTACACCTTC,CASSLGQGNYGYTF
TRBV27,TRBJ1-2,few,TRBD1,TGTGCCAGCAGTCCGCAGACAGGGTCGGCCTATGGCTACACCTTC,CASSPQTGSAYGYTF
TRBV7-3,TRBJ2-3,once,TRBD2,TGTGCCAGCAGCGTCGGGGGGGCCCAAGATACGCAGTATTTT,CASSVGGAQDTQYF
TRBV15,TRBJ1-5,-,TRBD1,TGTGCCACCAGCAGAGAGAGGCAGGGGGTTAGGCCCCAGCATTTT,CATSRERQGVRPQHF
TRBV30,TRBJ1-2,-,-,TGTGCCTGGAGTCCACTAGCGACGGCGGGGGATGGCTACACCTTC,CAWSPLATAGDGYTF
TRBV5-6,TRBJ2-7,-,-,TGTGCCAGCAGCCTATCACCCAGTCCCTTCGGGGAGCAGTACTTC,CASSLSPSPFGEQYF
TRBV27,TRBJ1-2,-,-,TGTGCCAGCAGTTACACAGGGTTCGGCTATGGCTACACCTTC,CASSYTGFGYGYTF
TRBV7-2,TRBJ1-5,-,-,TGTGCCAGCAGCCCAGGGGCGAGCAATCAGCCCCAGCATTTT,CASSPGASNQPQHF
TRBV7-2,TRBJ1-5,-,-,TGTGCCAGCAGCTTAGGGCGTATGGGGGGGATTAGCAATCAGCCCCAGCATTTT,CASSLGRMGGISNQPQHF
TRBV2,TRBJ1-1,-,-,TGTGCCAGCAGTGAAATGGGTGGAGAGGGTCCGTTGAACACTGAAGCTTTCTTT,CASSEMGGEGPLNTEAFF
TRBV15,TRBJ2-3,few,-,TGTGCCACCAGCAGGGGCTCTGGGTCCCGGTTAGAGACAGATACGCAGTATTTT,CATSRGSGSRLETDTQYF
TRBV7-9,TRBJ1-6,once,-,TGTGCCAGCAGCCTTTGGGAGGTCCCCTTTTCGGGTTCACCCCTCCACTTT,CASSLWEVPFSGSPLHF
TRBV19,TRBJ2-3,-,-,TGTGCCACCGACCATCCAGGGCTCACAGATACGCAGTATTTT,CATDHPGLTDTQYF
TRBV19,TRBJ1-2,-,-,TGTGCCAGTACTCCAGGGTGGATCCTGCAAAACTATGGCTACACCTTC,CASTPGWILQNYGYTF
TRBV4-3,TRBJ1-4,-,-,TGCGCCAGCAGCCAAGATGGGAACGGAGGACCGATGAAAAAACTGTTTTTT,CASSQDGNGGPMKKLFF
TRBV28,TRBJ1-5,-,TRBD1,TGTGCCAGCAGGACAGGGAGAAGCAATCAGCCCCAGCATTTT,CASRTGRSNQPQHF
TRBV19,TRBJ1-1,-,TRBD1,TGTGCCAGTTCACTCTCACAGGGGGCAACTGAAGCTTTCTTT,CASSLSQGATEAFF
TRBV6-5,TRBJ1-3,-,TRBD1,TGTGCCAGCAGCTTGACAGGGATCCGTGGAAACACCATATATTTT,CASSLTGIRGNTIYF
TRBV6-1,TRBJ1-2,-,TRBD1,TGTGCCAGCAGTCTACAGGGGGAGGGTCCCTATGGCTACACCTTC,CASSLQGEGPYGYTF